Here is one TCR beta chain with its context. Antigen unknown. Data came from immunoSEQ multiplex PCR; TCRdb stores just in-frame clones and leaves some out. This table holds about 82,000 clones, more than 90% found once. The CDR3 has 13 amino acids. V lost 4 bases to trimming and J lost 10 bases; unmatched junction nucleotides: 7. Germline V gene data show CDR1 as SGHTA and CDR2 as FQGNSA. The data belong to a study of T cell responses to AZD1222 COVID-19 vaccine. Findings and limits, study-wide: Scientists sampled the repertoires only once the peak T cell response had passed. Dominant at 160-218 and 743-854, vaccine-associated CD4 TCRs also spanned spike. The donor group comprised mostly white British people and more females; the analysis possibly underestimated clonal diversity.

This chain connects TRBV7-2 to TRBJ1-1, with 9 bases lining up with TRBD1. The clonotype was recovered from an adult in good health. Sequencing was performed on peripheral blood, taken on day 0 of AZD1222 vaccination. The CDR3 region is CASSYPQGARAFF. Here the CDR3 DNA reads TGTGCCAGCAGCTACCCACAGGGGGCTAGAGCTTTCTTT.